This TCR beta chain came from a study of blood T cell repertoires in COVID-19. Only in-frame clones appear in the TCRdb table, and some are missing; sequencing was by immunoSEQ multiplex PCR. The repertoire has some 350,000 clones, around 90% of them found once; the top ten carry 3%. Germline CDR1 and CDR2: SEHNR and FQNEAQ (reference sequence). The V gene end was trimmed by 2 bases and the J gene end by 0 bases; junction bases not matched to a gene: 2. CDR3 length: 15 residues. This TCR was recovered from a human donor in a cohort sampled during active COVID-19. The chain combines TRBV7-9 with TRBJ2-3; 7 bases are a match to TRBD2. The sample comprised peripheral blood. The CDR3 DNA is TGTGCCAGCAGCTTAACCGGGAGGAGCACAGATACGCAGTATTTT. Amino acid sequence: CASSLTGRSTDTQYF.